This T cell receptor (beta chain) was documented in a study of blood T cell repertoires in COVID-19 (dated by TCRdb to 2018 to 2020). In terms of the full investigation: Samples covering the acute and convalescent phases of COVID-19 were provided by collaborators in the United States, Italy and Spain. The prospective study material was composed of cDNA or gDNA derived from T cells, B-cell-depleted T cells, or PBMCs. Deeply sampled blood TCRbeta repertoires from subjects exposed to, actively infected with, or recovered from COVID-19 were included in the dataset. The repertoires were released in a freely available public database meant as a resource for research on the immune response to SARS-CoV-2. The samples were drawn from the first 160 participants of the ongoing ImmuneRACE study and from over 950 subjects provided by 6 global collaborators. Nearly every sample came with metadata listing a de-identified subject ID, COVID-19 status, age in years and sex. Where available, HLA class I and class II types were obtained from metadata supplied by the sample provider rather than from assay-based typing.

In the prospective study, participants were about 18 to 100 years old, resided in 24 geographic areas of the United States, and were enrolled through a virtual design. To assign participants to cohorts, the prospective study relied on clinical history that participants themselves reported in a screening survey and a study questionnaire. Exposed participants had been in contact, within 2 weeks of entering the study, with a person who had a PCR-confirmed or clinician-diagnosed case of COVID-19. In the prospective study, whole blood, serum and a nasopharyngeal or oropharyngeal swab were collected from each participant by mobile phlebotomists. Prospective study participants could optionally give additional blood draws and questionnaires over an approximately two-month period. Before DNA extraction, prospective study blood samples were shipped either frozen or at room temperature. TCRbeta CDR3 regions were amplified from genomic DNA using the immunoSEQ Assay, a bias-controlled multiplex PCR. As for how the authors treated the data: The number of nucleated cells in each sample was estimated from the amplification of reference gene primers within the assay. To quantify the absolute abundance of each unique TCRbeta CDR3 rearrangement, sequence reads were collapsed and filtered. For each sample, productive Simpson clonality was calculated by taking the square root of Simpson's diversity index across productive rearrangements. The table comes from immuneACCESS by way of TCRdb, which keeps in-frame sequences with V and J called. Part of the clones is missing from these tables; in studies checked, under half for an unresolved V gene and the rest for unknown reasons. The V and J calls and clone size are taken from that table; D and trimming were inferred from the DNA. In this sample the table shows some 240,000 clones, approximately 84% of which occur a single time. About 6.2% of the sample rests with the top ten.

The CDR3, from cysteine to phenylalanine, totals 11 residues. Of all the DNA, just the CDR3 is kept, 33 bases in frame from base 1. V loses 3 bases, J loses 5 bases, and the germline ends lie 7 bases apart. CDR1 DFQATT and CDR2 SNEGSKA were looked up in the germline V gene (reference sequence). A remark on this clone: The antigen it binds to is not known. There are no base qualities to consult, and no much larger clone falls within one base.

What the study reported, not specific to this receptor: How much clinical and demographic metadata was included differed by source and by participant, and the metadata was provided uncurated.

Specimen: PBMCs or T cells enriched from blood (not recorded which). Here the chain combines TRBV20-1 and TRBJ2-5; there is no confident call for the D gene. This receptor was identified in a woman aged 45-59 years who had been exposed to COVID-19. This receptor carries the CDR3 CSASPAETQYF. The DNA reads as follows: TGCAGTGCTAGCCCAGCGGAGACCCAGTACTTC.